Listed here are 3 T cell receptor beta chains from one sample, sequenced in a study of CD8+ T cells in alopecia areata. RNA was isolated and reverse transcribed to cDNA, the sequencing template. Clones were sequenced by immunoSEQ multiplex PCR, and TCRdb holds only the in-frame ones, with some missing. The sample yields approximately 170,000 clones, about three fifths seen once. Sample treatment: oral pan-JAK inhibitor, 5-10 mg twice daily. The sample consisted of CD4+ T cells sorted from blood, taken at week 4, from a patient treated with tofacitinib. The receptors were gathered from a human donor with alopecia areata.

The sample holds a few counts of this clone. The chain combines TRBV29-1 with TRBJ2-7; TRBD1 matches 11 bases. The CDR3 covers 12 residues. CDR1 and CDR2 from the germline V gene are SQVTM and ANQGSEA. The V gene end was trimmed by 8 bases and the J gene end by 6 bases; junction bases not matched to a gene: 6. Here the CDR3 DNA reads TGCAGCATTGGACAGGGGGCCCTCGAGCAGTACTTC. Translated, it gives CSIGQGALEQYF.

This clone occurred once. The gene calls are TRBV5-4 and TRBJ2-3; 10 bases fit TRBD2. The J segment lost 4 bases and the V segment lost 3 bases, leaving 2 bases of the junction unmatched. The CDR3 has 14 residues. Per germline, CDR1 SGHNT and CDR2 YYREEE (reference sequence). The CDR3 nucleotides are TGTGCCAGCAGCTCTAGCGGGAGCGCAGATACGCAGTATTTT. Its translation: CASSSSGSADTQYF.

The rearrangement uses TRBV30 and TRBJ2-5, with unresolved D. V lost 2 bases and J 4 bases, leaving 8 bases between the germline ends. This CDR3 contains 12 residues. Germline V gene data show CDR1 as GTSNPN and CDR2 as SVGIG (reference sequence). The CDR3 coding sequence is TGTGCCTGGAGTTTGACGGGAGAGACCCAGTACTTC. Protein: CAWSLTGETQYF.